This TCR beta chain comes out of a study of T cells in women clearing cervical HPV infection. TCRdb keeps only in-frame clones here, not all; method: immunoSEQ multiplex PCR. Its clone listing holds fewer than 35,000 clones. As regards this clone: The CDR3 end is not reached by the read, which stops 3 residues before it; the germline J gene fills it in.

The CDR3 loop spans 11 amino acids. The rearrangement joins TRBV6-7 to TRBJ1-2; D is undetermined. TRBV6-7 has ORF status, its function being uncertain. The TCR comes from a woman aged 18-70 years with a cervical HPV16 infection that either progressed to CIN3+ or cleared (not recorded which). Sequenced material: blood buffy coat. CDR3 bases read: TGTGCCGGAGCCACGGACTACGAC. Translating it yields CAGATDYD. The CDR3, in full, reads CAGATDYDYTF.